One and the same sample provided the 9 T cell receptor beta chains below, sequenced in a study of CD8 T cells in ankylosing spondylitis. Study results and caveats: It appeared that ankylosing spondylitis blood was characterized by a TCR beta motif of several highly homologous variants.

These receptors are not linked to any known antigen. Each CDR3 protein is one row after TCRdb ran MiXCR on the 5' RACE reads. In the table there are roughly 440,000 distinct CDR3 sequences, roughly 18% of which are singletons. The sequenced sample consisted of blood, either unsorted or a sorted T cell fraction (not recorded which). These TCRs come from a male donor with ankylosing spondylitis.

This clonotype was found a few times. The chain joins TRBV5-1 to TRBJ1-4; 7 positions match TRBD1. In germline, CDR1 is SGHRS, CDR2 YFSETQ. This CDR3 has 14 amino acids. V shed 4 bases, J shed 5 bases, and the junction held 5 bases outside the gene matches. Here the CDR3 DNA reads TGCGCCAGCAGCCCGGGACAGATGAATGAAAAACTGTTTTTT. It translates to CASSPGQMNEKLFF.

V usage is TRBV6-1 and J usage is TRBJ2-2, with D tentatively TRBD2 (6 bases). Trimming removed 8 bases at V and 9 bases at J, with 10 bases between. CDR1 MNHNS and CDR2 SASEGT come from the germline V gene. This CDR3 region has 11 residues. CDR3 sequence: CASYRGRELFF. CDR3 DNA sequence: TGTGCCAGCTACCGGGGGAGGGAGCTGTTTTTT.

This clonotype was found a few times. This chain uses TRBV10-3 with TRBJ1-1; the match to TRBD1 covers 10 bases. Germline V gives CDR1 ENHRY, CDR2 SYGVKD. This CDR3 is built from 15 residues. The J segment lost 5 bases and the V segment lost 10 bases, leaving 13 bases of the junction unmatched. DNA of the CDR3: TGTGCCACCCGGCTCGGCTCGGACAGGGGGACTGAAGCTTTCTTT. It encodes CATRLGSDRGTEAFF.

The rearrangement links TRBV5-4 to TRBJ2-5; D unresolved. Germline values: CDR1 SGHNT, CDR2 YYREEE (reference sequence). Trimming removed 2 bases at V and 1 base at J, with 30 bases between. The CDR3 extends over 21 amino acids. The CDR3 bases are TGTGCCAGCAGCTTATTTCCCCGTGACGGTTATCACAGAAAGTTCCAAGAGACCCAGTACTTC. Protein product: CASSLFPRDGYHRKFQETQYF.

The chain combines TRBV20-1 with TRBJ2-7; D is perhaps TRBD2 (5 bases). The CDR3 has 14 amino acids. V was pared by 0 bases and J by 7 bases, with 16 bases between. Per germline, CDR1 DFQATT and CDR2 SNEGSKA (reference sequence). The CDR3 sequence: CSARDLGEVLEQYF. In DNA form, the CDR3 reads TGCAGTGCTAGAGATTTGGGAGAGGTGTTGGAGCAGTACTTC.

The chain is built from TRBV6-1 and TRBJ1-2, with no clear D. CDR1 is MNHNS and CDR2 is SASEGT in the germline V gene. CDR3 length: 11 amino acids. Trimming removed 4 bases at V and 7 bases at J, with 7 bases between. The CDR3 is CASSGHFGYTF. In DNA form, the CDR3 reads TGTGCCAGCAGTGGCCACTTTGGCTACACCTTC.

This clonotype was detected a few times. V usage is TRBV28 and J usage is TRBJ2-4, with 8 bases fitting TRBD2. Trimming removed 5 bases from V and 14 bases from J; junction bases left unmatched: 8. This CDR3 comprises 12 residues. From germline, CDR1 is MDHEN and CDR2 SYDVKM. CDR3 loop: CASSVSGRAEYF. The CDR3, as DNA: TGTGCCAGCAGTGTCTCCGGGAGGGCGGAGTACTTC.

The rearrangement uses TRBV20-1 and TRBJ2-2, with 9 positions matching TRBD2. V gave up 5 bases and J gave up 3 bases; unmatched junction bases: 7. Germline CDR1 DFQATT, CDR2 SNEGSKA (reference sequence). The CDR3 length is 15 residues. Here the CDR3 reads CSARPSGKYTGELFF. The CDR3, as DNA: TGCAGTGCTCGCCCTAGCGGGAAGTACACCGGGGAGCTGTTTTTT.

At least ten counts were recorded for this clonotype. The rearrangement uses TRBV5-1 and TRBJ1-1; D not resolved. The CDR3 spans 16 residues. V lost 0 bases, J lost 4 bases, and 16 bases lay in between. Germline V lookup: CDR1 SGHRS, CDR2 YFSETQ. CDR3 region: CASSLVSVGSGTEAFF. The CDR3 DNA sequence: TGCGCCAGCAGCTTGGTTTCAGTTGGCTCGGGCACTGAAGCTTTCTTT.